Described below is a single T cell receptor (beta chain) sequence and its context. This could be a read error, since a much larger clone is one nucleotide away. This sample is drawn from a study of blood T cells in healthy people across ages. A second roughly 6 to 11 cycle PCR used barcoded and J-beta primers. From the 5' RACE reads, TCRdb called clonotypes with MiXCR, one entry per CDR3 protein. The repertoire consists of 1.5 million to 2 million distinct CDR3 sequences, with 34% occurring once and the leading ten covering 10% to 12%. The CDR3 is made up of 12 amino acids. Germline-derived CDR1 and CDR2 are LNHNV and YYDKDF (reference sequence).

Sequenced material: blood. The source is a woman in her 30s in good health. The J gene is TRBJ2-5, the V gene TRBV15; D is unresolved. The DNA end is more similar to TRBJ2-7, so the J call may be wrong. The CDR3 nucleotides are TGTGCCACCAGCAGCGTTTGGGACGAGCAGTACTTC. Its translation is CATSSVWDEQYF.